The sequence of this T cell receptor beta chain was determined in a study of blood T cell repertoires in COVID-19. Produced via immunoSEQ multiplex PCR; TCRdb's table is partial and in-frame only. The data show around 300,000 clones, about 90% seen once. Trimming shortened V by 7 bases and J by 8 bases, and 10 bases separated the two germline ends. Germline CDR1 is KGHDR and CDR2 is SFDVKD. This CDR3 comprises 11 residues. The material sequenced was peripheral blood. This TCR came from a woman aged 50 to 60 with COVID-19, enrolled during active disease. The gene calls are TRBV24-1 and TRBJ1-2; maybe TRBD1 (6 bases). This chain's CDR3 is CATSTGLGYTF. CDR3 sequence (DNA): TGTGCCACCAGCACAGGGTTGGGCTACACCTTC.